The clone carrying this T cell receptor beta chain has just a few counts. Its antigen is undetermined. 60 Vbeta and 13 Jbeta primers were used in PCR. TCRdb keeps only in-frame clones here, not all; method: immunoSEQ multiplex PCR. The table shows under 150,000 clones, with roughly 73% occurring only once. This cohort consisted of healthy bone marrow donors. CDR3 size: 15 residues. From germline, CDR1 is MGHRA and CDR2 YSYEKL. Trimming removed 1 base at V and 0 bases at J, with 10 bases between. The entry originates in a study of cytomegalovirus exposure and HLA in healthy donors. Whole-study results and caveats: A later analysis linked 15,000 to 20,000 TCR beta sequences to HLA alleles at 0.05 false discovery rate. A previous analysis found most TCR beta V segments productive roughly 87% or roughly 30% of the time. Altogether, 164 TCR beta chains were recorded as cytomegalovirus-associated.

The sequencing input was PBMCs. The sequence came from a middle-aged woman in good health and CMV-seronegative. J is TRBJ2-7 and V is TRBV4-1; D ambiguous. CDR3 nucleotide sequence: TGCGCCAGCAGCCAAGCTAACGGTTACTCCTACGAGCAGTACTTC. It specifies CASSQANGYSYEQYF.